This TCR beta chain was identified in a study of blood T cell repertoires in COVID-19 (dated by TCRdb to 2020 to 2022). Concerning the study at large: Samples covering the acute and convalescent phases of COVID-19 were provided by collaborators in the United States, Italy and Spain. The prospective study material was composed of cDNA or gDNA derived from T cells, B-cell-depleted T cells, or PBMCs. Where available, HLA class I and class II types were taken from metadata supplied by the sample provider and were not determined by assay-based typing. The samples were drawn from two sources: the first 160 participants of the ongoing ImmuneRACE study, and 1,254 subjects contributed by 6 global collaborators. Deeply sampled blood TCRbeta repertoires from subjects exposed to, actively infected with, or recovered from COVID-19 were included in the dataset. Nearly every sample came with metadata listing a de-identified subject ID, COVID-19 status, age in years and sex. The repertoires were made available in a free public database intended to serve as a resource for research on the immune response to SARS-CoV-2.

Per the germline V gene, MDHEN is the CDR1 and SYDVKM is the CDR2. V loses 3 bases of germline sequence and J loses 7 bases, and the interval between the two ends is 6 bases. Including the terminal cysteine and phenylalanine, the CDR3 comprises 11 residues. Only the CDR3 part of the read is kept: 33 bases, read in frame from the first base. Each collaborating institution followed its own protocols to collect whole blood in K2EDTA tubes. For TCRbeta analysis, collaborators shipped samples as frozen whole blood, isolated PBMCs, or DNA extracted from either of those sample types. On this clone: This receptor's antigen is unknown. No per-base quality is available; no much larger clone lies one base away.

Broader findings and caveats from the paper: The amount of clinical and demographic metadata varied by source and participant and was provided uncurated.

TCRbeta CDR3 regions were amplified from genomic DNA by means of the immunoSEQ Assay, a bias-controlled multiplex PCR. The authors processed their data as follows. Within the assay, amplification of reference gene primers was used to estimate how many nucleated cells each sample contained. Sequence reads were collapsed and filtered to measure the absolute abundance of every unique TCRbeta CDR3 rearrangement. For each sample, productive Simpson clonality was calculated as the square root of Simpson's diversity index over productive rearrangements. TCRdb carries this immuneACCESS record with in-frame sequences only. Its versions omit some clonotypes, under half of them owing to an unresolved V gene in the studies checked, with the rest unexplained. D and trimming were read from the DNA, whereas the V and J calls and clone size are those reported in that table. The sample table shows nearly 50,000 clones, and more than 70% are seen once. The top ten clonotypes cover approximately 2.1% of the sample.

The sequence is built from TRBV28 and TRBJ1-1; the D segment cannot be called with confidence. Input material: peripheral blood. The clonotype comes from a woman in her sixties or seventies with acute or convalescent COVID-19. The CDR3 protein: CASSFEGEAFF. The sequence in DNA is TGTGCCAGCAGTTTCGAGGGTGAAGCTTTCTTT. Full variable domain (CDR3 extended with the reference TRBV28 and TRBJ1-1 proteins): DVKVTQSSRYLVKRTGEKVFLECVQDMDHENMFWYRQDPGLGLRLIYFSYDVKMKEKGDIPEGYSVSREKKERFSLILESASTNQTSMYLCASSFEGEAFFGQGTRLTVV.